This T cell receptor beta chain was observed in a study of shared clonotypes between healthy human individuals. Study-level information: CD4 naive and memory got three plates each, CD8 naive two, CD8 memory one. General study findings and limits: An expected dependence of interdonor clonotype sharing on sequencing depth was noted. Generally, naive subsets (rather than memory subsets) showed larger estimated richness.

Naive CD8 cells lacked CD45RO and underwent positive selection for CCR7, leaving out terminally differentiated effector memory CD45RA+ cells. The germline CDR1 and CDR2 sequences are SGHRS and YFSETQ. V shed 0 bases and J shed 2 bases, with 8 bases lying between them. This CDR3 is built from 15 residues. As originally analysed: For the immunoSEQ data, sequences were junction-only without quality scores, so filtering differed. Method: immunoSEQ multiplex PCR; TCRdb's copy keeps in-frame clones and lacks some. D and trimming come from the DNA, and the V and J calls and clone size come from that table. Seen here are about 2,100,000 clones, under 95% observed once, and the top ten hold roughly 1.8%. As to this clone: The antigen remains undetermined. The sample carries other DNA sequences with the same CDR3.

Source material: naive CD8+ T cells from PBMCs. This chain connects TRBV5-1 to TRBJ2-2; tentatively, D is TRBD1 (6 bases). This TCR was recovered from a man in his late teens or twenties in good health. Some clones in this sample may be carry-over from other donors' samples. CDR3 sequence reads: CASSLGQVNTGELFF. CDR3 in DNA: TGCGCCAGCAGCTTGGGACAGGTTAACACCGGGGAGCTGTTTTTT. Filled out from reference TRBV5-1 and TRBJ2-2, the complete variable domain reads KAGVTQTPRYLIKTRGQQVTLSCSPISGHRSVSWYQQTPGQGLQFLFEYFSETQRNKGNFPGRFSGRQFSNSRSEMNVSTLELGDSALYLCASSLGQVNTGELFFGEGSRLTVL.